Here is one T cell receptor (beta chain) with its context. The clone's antigen remains unknown. Each CD8+ T cell subset was flow-sorted in triplicate, and some 310,000 cells per subset were placed directly into RLT lysis buffer. Using standard density gradient centrifugation, peripheral blood mononuclear cells were isolated from buffy coats. An RNeasy Mini Kit was used to extract total RNA from the sorted cells. These data are taken from a study of CXCR3-negative and CXCR3-positive naive CD8 T cells (dated by TCRdb to between 2018 and 2021). In the study overall: In total, approximately 130 million TRB reads were obtained, or roughly 1.5 +/- 0.3 million reads per library. Diversity and physicochemical repertoire analyses covered under twelve donors pooled from two independent experiments. The TRBV-TRBJ cluster analysis covered naive subsets from 5 donors and memory cells from 3 donors.

TCRdb records NextSeq 550 as the sequencer. The Human TCR Profiling Kit (MiLaboratory) was used to make UMI-labeled 5' RACE TRB cDNA libraries. The full amount of extracted RNA was used for cDNA synthesis, and the full amount of resulting cDNA was used for PCR amplification. The libraries were made side by side, with each library going through the same number of PCR cycles. Concerning the study's data processing: About 50,000 +/- 10,000 unique UMI-labeled TRB cDNA molecules per library were extracted with MIGEC and MiXCR, with at least two reads per UMI required. An average of around 40,000 +/- 10,000 functional in-frame TRB CDR3 nucleotide clonotypes without stop codons was found per library. Diversity metrics, including normalized Shannon-Wiener and Chao1, were computed in VDJtools after downsampling to 5000 UMI-labeled TRB molecules per sample. VDJtools computed clonotype-size-weighted physicochemical properties of the central five CDR3 residues: interaction energy, strength, volume and Kidera factor 4. With the reads reprocessed by TCRdb, a single entry stands for each CDR3 protein sequence and no DNA is reported. The V and J calls reflect TCRdb's pipeline rather than the authors' work. In this sample's table one finds tens of thousands of distinct CDR3 sequences. About a quarter of the sample goes to the ten largest clones.

The germline V gene specifies MDHEN as CDR1 and SYDVKM as CDR2. The CDR3 holds 20 amino acids from the cysteine to the phenylalanine. No DNA sequence is on record. The full study reports these points: Because surface CD5, which is linked to self-reactivity in mice, was comparable between the naive subsets, TCR interaction strength was also inferred from TRB CDR3 physicochemical properties. Freshly isolated PBMCs were used for most assays because CXCR3 expression partially decreased after cryopreservation. Comparably high repertoire diversity was found in both naive subsets, whereas much lower repertoire diversity was found in memory CD8+ T cells. Similar TRBV-TRBJ usage was shown by naive CXCR3-negative and CXCR3-positive cells from the same donor, whereas distinct patterns were shown by memory cells.

Material for sequencing was memory CD8+ T cells from blood. The cell subset or site label, as the study defines it: conventional CD8+ memory T cells (TMEM), sorted as controls. This sequence was found in a human donor in good health. Some clones in this sample may be carry-over from other donors' samples. The chain links TRBV28 with TRBJ2-7; the D call of TRBD2 rests on TCRdb alone, since no DNA is present to check it. CDR3 protein: CASSLYRGRSGGVPDYEQYF.